This T cell receptor (beta chain) came from a study of blood T cell repertoires in COVID-19. Libraries were prepared by immunoSEQ multiplex PCR; TCRdb keeps only in-frame clonotypes and omits some of them. The sample includes some 490,000 clones, approximately 91% of them seen just once. This clonotype was sampled from a woman aged 60 to 75 who had recovered from COVID-19. Sequenced input: PBMCs or T cells enriched from blood (not recorded which).

The CDR3 is CASSLDPIEQRGLSTDTQYF. The CDR3 bases are TGTGCCAGCAGCTTAGACCCGATCGAGCAGCGGGGCCTTAGCACAGATACGCAGTATTTT. This rearrangement joins TRBV11-2 to TRBJ2-3; 7 nucleotides line up with TRBD2. Germline V gene sequence: CDR1 SGHAT, CDR2 FQNNGV. The CDR3 has 20 amino acids. V dropped 0 bases and J dropped 0; count of bases not matched to a gene: 15.